One and the same sample provided the 5 T cell receptor beta chains below, sequenced in a study of T cells in women clearing cervical HPV infection. Profiling relied on immunoSEQ multiplex PCR, and the TCRdb table lists in-frame clones only, not all of them. This repertoire includes about 23,000 clones. Material: blood buffy coat. The source is a woman between 18 and 70 years old with a cervical HPV16 infection that either progressed to CIN3+ or cleared (not recorded which).

Concerning this clone: The read falls 3 residues short of the CDR3 end, and the missing part is taken from the germline J gene. This chain uses TRBV28 with TRBJ2-1, with a possible D match to TRBD1 (6 bases). Germline V gene lookup returns CDR1 MDHEN and CDR2 SYDVKM. The ends were cut back, 6 bases at V and 0 bases at J, with 15 bases in the middle. The CDR3 runs to 16 residues. The DNA read from the CDR3 is TGTGCCAGCAGGCCCCACAGGGAGAGCTCCTACAATGAG. Protein sequence: CASRPHRESSYNE. The CDR3 in its entirety is CASRPHRESSYNEQFF.

On this clone itself: The CDR3 end falls 3 residues outside the read, so it is completed with the germline J gene. This rearrangement joins TRBV7-3 to TRBJ2-1, with TRBD2 matching 7 bases. With 10 bases clipped from V and 7 bases from J, the junction kept 16 bases outside the gene matches. This CDR3 comprises 15 residues. CDR1 SGHTA and CDR2 FQGTGA come from the germline V gene. The chain's CDR3 is CATLQRDGAWNEQFF. CDR3 DNA, as far as it was read: TGTGCCACCCTGCAGCGGGACGGTGCTTGGAATGAG.

Concerning this clone: The read falls 3 residues short of the CDR3 end, and the missing part is taken from the germline J gene. The chain carries TRBV6-1 and TRBJ2-1; TRBD2 is a possible D gene (6 bases). Germline CDR1 and CDR2: MNHNS and SASEGT. The CDR3 is 15 amino acids. V was trimmed by 3 bases and J by 5 bases, leaving 14 bases between them. CDR3 loop: CASSDLRGANNEQFF. The sequenced part of the CDR3 DNA is TGTGCCAGCAGTGACCTCCGCGGGGCAAACAATGAG.

Details on this clone: The missing CDR3 end, 3 residues past where the read stops, is filled in from the germline J gene. The chain recombines TRBV5-6 with TRBJ1-2; 9 bases match TRBD1. V was pared by 2 bases and J by 7 bases, with 6 bases of the junction left unmatched. Germline values: CDR1 SGHDT, CDR2 YYEEEE. This CDR3 comprises 14 residues. The sequenced CDR3 bases are TGTGCCAGCAGCTTACAGGGGGCGCGGGGTGGC. This translates into CASSLQGARGG. The entire CDR3 protein reads CASSLQGARGGYTF. The complete variable domain, with remaining parts taken from reference TRBV5-6 and TRBJ1-2, reads DAGVTQSPTHLIKTRGQQVTLRCSPKSGHDTVSWYQQALGQGPQFIFQYYEEEERQRGNFPDRFSGHQFPNYSSELNVNALLLGDSALYLCASSLQGARGGYTFGSGTRLTVV.

Comments on this clone: The CDR3 end is not reached by the read, which stops 3 residues before it; the germline J gene fills it in. The V call is TRBV5-1, the J call TRBJ1-4, with 7 positions matching TRBD1. Germline V gives CDR1 SGHRS, CDR2 YFSETQ. V shed 7 bases and J 7 bases; nucleotides not matched to a gene: 4. This CDR3 contains 12 residues. CDR3 residues: CASRDSLEKLFF. The CDR3 bases that were read are TGCGCCAGCCGGGACAGCCTTGAAAAA. Together with reference TRBV5-1 and TRBJ1-4, the CDR3 gives the full variable domain: KAGVTQTPRYLIKTRGQQVTLSCSPISGHRSVSWYQQTPGQGLQFLFEYFSETQRNKGNFPGRFSGRQFSNSRSEMNVSTLELGDSALYLCASRDSLEKLFFGSGTQLSVL.